This paragraph covers one T cell receptor beta chain sequence. What it recognizes is unknown. The sample belongs to a study of blood T cells in healthy people across ages. Study results and caveats: Samples with more naive T cells showed higher observed beta diversity.

Sample-barcoded 5' priming and a J-beta primer mix drove a second PCR of roughly 6 to 12 cycles. Each sample provided no less than 2.5 million CDR3-containing paired-end reads. Each CDR3 protein gets one entry after TCRdb re-called the 5' RACE reads with MiXCR. The data hold approximately 800,000 distinct CDR3 sequences, with roughly 64% observed a single time. CDR1 and CDR2 (germline): LGHNA, YSLEER. This CDR3 is 17 amino acids long. Trimming removed 0 bases at V and 5 bases at J, with 17 bases between. The V call is TRBV4-3, the J call TRBJ2-1; D possibly corresponds to TRBD2 (6 bases). The receptor comes from a man aged 25-40 years in good health. Sequences were obtained from blood. The CDR3 spells CASSQDPAGLNDNEQFF. CDR3 coding DNA: TGCGCCAGCAGCCAAGATCCAGCGGGCCTAAACGACAATGAGCAGTTCTTC.